The clone carrying this TCR beta chain has only a few counts. Its antigen remains unknown. This entry is derived from a study of OX40 agonist ivuxolimab in advanced cancers. Overall study findings and caveats: On average, CD8+ T cells had more expanded clones than CD4+.

This CDR3 has 17 residues. The ends were cut back, 0 bases at V and 2 bases at J, with 14 bases in the middle. Per the germline V gene, CDR1 is LNHNV and CDR2 is YYDKDF (reference sequence). Profiling relied on immunoSEQ multiplex PCR, and the TCRdb table lists in-frame clones only, not all of them. Among about 81,000 clones listed, about 86% were seen once. This chain joins TRBV15 and TRBJ1-5; D perhaps matches TRBD1 (5 bases). Sample: CD4+ or CD8+ T cells sorted from blood, taken in a trial of the OX40 agonist ivuxolimab. This TCR derives from an adult with an advanced solid tumor such as melanoma, head and neck, liver or kidney cancer. The CDR3 nucleotides are TGTGCCACCAGCAGAGATTTGGGGGTTAGGGGCAATCAGCCCCAGCATTTT. This translates into CATSRDLGVRGNQPQHF.